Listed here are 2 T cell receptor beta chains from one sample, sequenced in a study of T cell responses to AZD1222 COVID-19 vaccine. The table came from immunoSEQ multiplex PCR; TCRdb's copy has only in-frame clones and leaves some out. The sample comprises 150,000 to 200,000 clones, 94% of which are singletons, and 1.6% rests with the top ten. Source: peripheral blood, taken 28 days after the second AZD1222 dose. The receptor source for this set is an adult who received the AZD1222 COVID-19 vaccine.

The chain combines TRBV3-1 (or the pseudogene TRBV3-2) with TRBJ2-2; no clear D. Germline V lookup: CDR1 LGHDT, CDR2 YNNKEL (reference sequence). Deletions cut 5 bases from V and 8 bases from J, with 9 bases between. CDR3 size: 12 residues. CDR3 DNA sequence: TGTGCCAGCAGCTGCCTCACGGGGGAGCTGTTTTTT. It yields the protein CASSCLTGELFF.

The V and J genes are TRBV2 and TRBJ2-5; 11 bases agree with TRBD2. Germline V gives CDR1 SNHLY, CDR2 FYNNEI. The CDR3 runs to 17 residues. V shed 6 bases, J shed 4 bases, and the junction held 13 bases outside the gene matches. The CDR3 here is CASRVGTSGTWGETQYF. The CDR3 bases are TGTGCCAGCAGGGTCGGGACTAGCGGAACTTGGGGAGAGACCCAGTACTTC.